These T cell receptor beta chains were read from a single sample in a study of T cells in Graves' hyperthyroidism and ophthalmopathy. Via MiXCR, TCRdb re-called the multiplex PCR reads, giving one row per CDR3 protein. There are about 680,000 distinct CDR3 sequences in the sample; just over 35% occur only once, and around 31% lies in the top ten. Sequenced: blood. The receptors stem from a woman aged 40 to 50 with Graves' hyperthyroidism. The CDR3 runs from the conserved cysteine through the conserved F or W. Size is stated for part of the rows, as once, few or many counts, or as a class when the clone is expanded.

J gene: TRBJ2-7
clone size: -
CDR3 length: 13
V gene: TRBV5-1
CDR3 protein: CASTGTLSYEQYF

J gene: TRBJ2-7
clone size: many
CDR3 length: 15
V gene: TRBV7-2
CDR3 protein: CASSLVAGGVNEQYF

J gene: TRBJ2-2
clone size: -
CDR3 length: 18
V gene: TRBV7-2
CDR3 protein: CASSQERLAGGPTGELFF

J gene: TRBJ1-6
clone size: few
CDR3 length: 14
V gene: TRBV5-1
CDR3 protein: CASSWEGVTSPLHF

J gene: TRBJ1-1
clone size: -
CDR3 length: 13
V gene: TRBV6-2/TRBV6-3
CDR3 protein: CASSYRRETEAFF

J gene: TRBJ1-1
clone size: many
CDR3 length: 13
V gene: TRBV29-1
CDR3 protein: CSGGTGSRTEAFF

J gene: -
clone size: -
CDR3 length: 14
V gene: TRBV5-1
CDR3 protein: CASSLFGSGNEQFF

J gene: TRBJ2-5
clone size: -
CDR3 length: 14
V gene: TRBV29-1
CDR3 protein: CSVLSGAKQETQYF

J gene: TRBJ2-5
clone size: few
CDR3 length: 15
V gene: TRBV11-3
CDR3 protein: CASSLTSGHQETQYF

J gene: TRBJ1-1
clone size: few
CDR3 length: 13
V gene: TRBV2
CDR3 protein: CASKNEILREAFF

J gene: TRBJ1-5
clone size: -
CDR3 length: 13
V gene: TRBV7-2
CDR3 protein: CAWAMQGLQPQHF

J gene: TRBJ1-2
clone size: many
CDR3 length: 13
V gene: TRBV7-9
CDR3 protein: CASTQTGNSGYTF

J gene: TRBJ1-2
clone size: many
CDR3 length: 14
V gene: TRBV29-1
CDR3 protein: CSVETGITGYGYTF

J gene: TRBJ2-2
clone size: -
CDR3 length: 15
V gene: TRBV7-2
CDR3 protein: CASSVDGRRGGELFF

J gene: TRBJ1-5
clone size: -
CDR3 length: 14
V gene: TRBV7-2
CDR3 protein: CASTGQDSNQPQHF

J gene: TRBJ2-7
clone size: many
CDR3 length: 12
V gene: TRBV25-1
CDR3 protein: CASSASSGRIHF

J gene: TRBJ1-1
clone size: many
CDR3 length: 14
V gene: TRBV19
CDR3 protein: CASSGQGVNTEAFF

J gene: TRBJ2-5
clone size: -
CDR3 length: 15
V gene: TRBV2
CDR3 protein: CASSETGGGRETQYF

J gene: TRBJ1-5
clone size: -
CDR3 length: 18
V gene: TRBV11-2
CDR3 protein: CASSSRLAGVGNEQPQHF

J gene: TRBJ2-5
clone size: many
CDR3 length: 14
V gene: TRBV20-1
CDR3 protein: CSATGTGGLETQYF

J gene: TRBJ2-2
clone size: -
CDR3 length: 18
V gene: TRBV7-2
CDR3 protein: CASSTQGGPSSGTGELFF

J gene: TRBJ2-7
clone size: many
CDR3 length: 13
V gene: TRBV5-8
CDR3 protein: CASSGPQGGEQYF

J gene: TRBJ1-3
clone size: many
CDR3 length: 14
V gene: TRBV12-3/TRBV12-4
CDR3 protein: CASSLTGGEHTIYF

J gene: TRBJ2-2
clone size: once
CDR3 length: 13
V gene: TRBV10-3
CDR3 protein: CATGTTNTGELFF

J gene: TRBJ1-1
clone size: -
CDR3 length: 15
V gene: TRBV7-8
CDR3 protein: CASSYRGQPNTEAFF

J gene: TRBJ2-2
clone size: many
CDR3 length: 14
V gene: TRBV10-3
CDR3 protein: CAIMRGEDTGELFF

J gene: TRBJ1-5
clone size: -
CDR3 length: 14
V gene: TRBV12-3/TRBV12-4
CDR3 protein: CASNPSGGGQPQHF